This T cell receptor beta chain was retrieved from a study of molecular identifiers for immune sequencing clone quantification. TCRdb redid the calling of the PCR reads with MiXCR, one entry per CDR3 protein. The data contain some 590,000 distinct CDR3 sequences, 25% of them seen just once; the ten biggest clones take up 0.7% to 0.95%. Between the trimmed V and J ends, which lost 5 bases and 9 bases, there was a span of 22 bases. The CDR3 is 15 amino acids. Germline V lookup: CDR1 SEHNR, CDR2 FQNEAQ (reference sequence). Comment on this clonotype: The target antigen is unknown. Being one base from a much bigger clone, this may be a read error.

The study, taken as a whole, reports: It was shown that clones above 20 RNA copies held over 97% of effector molecules, but under 1% in naive cells.

V gene TRBV7-9 combines with J gene TRBJ1-1; a possible D gene is TRBD1 (5 bases). This clonotype originated in a human donor in good health. Some libraries in this study had Jurkat cell RNA spiked in. Sequences were obtained from naive CD8+ T cells from blood, with Jurkat cell RNA spiked in. The subset denotes: FACS-sorted CD8+CD4-CCR7+CD45RA+ naive T cells. Here the CDR3 DNA reads TGTGCCAGCAGCGACTACAGGTTGTTAGGTACTAAAGCTTTCTTT. Translated: CASSDYRLLGTKAFF. Looking up the rest from reference TRBV7-9 and TRBJ1-1 gives the full variable domain: DTGVSQNPRHKITKRGQNVTFRCDPISEHNRLYWYRQTLGQGPEFLTYFQNEAQLEKSRLLSDRFSAERPKGSFSTLEIQRTEQGDSAMYLCASSDYRLLGTKAFFGQGTRLTVV.